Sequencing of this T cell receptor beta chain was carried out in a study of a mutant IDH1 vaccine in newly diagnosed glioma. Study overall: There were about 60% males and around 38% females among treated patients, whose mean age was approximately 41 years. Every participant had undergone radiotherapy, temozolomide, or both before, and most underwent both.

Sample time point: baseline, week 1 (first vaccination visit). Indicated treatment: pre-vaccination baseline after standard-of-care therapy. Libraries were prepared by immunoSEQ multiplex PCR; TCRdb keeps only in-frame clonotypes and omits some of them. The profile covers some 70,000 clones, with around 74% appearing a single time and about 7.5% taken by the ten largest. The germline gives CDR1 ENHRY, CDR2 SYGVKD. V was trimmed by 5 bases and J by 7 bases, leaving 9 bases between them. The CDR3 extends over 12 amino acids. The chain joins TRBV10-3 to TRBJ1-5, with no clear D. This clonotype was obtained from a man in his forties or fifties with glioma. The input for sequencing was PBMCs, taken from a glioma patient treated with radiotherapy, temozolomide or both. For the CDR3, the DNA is TGTGCCATCAGTCCTCCTGGGCAGCCCCAGCATTTT. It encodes CAISPPGQPQHF.